Sequencing of this T cell receptor (beta chain) was carried out in a study of blood T cell repertoires in COVID-19. Profiling relied on immunoSEQ multiplex PCR, and the TCRdb table lists in-frame clones only, not all of them. The sample holds some 120,000 clones, over 75% seen once. CDR3 length: 14 amino acids. Germline loops: CDR1 SQVTM, CDR2 ANQGSEA. The J segment lost 4 bases and the V segment lost 4 bases, leaving 6 bases of the junction unmatched. The sequenced material came from peripheral blood. The chain has TRBV29-1 and TRBJ2-3; 9 bases fit TRBD2. This receptor was identified in a man aged 60 to 69 with acute or convalescent COVID-19. In nucleotides, the CDR3 is TGCAGCGTTGGTGGGGTAGCGGGAGCAGATACGCAGTATTTT. It specifies CSVGGVAGADTQYF.